This T cell receptor (beta chain) emerged from a study of CD8+ T cells in alopecia areata. Study-wide findings and caveats: Sequencing of scalp samples also includes resident alphabeta T cells from normal skin.

Lesional scalp tissue (obtained by punch biopsy) and peripheral blood were collected from alopecia areata patients. Points on this clone: Its cognate antigen is unknown.

With V trimmed by 0 bases and J by 5 bases, 13 bases remained unmatched. CDR1 is MGHRA, CDR2 YSYEKL, per germline. The CDR3 has 17 amino acids. RNA, once extracted, was reverse transcribed into cDNA for use as the sequencing template. This table comes from immunoSEQ multiplex PCR, and its TCRdb copy is limited to in-frame clones, with some not included. This sample carries approximately 54,000 clones, around 96% of them seen once, and the ten largest clones take around 25%. Material: CD8+ T cells sorted from blood, obtained at week 0. The source of this sequence is a human donor with alopecia areata. The J gene is TRBJ2-7, the V gene TRBV4-1; TRBD1 matches 7 bases. CDR3 protein: CASSQEWGTAYADEQYF. In DNA form, the CDR3 reads TGCGCCAGCAGCCAAGAATGGGGGACAGCCTATGCGGACGAGCAGTACTTC.